This T cell receptor beta chain was sequenced in a study of shared clonotypes between healthy human individuals. Overall study context: A couple of women and a few men aged 18 to 49 made up the donors.

Here immunoSEQ multiplex PCR was the method, and the copy in TCRdb shows in-frame clones only, minus some. The sample yields roughly 1.5 million clones, 95% to 99% seen once. Trimming stripped 8 bases from V and 5 bases from J, with 9 bases between. This CDR3 comprises 12 residues. Germline CDR1 is SEHNR and CDR2 is FQNEAQ (reference sequence). This clonotype was obtained from a man younger than 45 in good health. The specimen was naive CD4+ T cells sorted from blood. This sample's subset: CD45RA+ positively selected. This chain joins TRBV7-9 and TRBJ2-2, with D unclear. The CDR3 region has the DNA TGTGCCAGCTGCGCCCTTACCGGGGAGCTGTTTTTT. The encoded protein is CASCALTGELFF.